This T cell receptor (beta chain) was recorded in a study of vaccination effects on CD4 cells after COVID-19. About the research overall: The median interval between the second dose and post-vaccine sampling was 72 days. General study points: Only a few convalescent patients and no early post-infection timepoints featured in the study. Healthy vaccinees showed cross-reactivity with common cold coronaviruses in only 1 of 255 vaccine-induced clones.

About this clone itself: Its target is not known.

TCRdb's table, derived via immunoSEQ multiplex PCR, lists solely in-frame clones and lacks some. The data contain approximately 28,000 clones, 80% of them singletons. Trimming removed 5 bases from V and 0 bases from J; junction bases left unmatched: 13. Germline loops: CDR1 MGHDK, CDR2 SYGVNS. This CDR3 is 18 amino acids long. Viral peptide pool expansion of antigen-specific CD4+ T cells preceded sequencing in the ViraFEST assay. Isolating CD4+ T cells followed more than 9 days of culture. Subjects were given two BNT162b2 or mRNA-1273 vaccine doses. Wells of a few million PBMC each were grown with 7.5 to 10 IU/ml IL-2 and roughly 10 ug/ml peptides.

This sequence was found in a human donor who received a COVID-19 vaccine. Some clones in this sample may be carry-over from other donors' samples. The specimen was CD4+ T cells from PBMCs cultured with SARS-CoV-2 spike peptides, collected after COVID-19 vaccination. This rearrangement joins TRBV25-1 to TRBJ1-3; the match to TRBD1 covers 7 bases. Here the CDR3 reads CASSHPRDSVFSGNTIYF. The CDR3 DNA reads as TGTGCCAGCAGTCACCCTCGGGACAGCGTTTTCTCTGGAAACACCATATATTTT. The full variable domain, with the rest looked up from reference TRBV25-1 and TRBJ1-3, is EADIYQTPRYLVIGTGKKITLECSQTMGHDKMYWYQQDPGMELHLIHYSYGVNSTEKGDLSSESTVSRIRTEHFPLTLESARPSHTSQYLCASSHPRDSVFSGNTIYFGEGSWLTVV.